Shown below are 9 T cell receptor beta chains from a single sample sequenced in a study of response to subunit inactivated influenza vaccine. TCRdb processed the RT-PCR reads anew with MiXCR; each CDR3 protein has one entry. This sample has 530,000 or so distinct CDR3 sequences, with less than 15% found just once. Material: PBMCs from blood, obtained about 11 days after vaccination. The source of these receptors is a man over 45 who received an inactivated influenza vaccine.

This clonotype was seen repeatedly, ten times or more. The rearrangement uses TRBV6-5 and TRBJ1-4; D is perhaps TRBD1 (5 bases). V was pared by 2 bases and J by 5 bases, with 15 bases between. The CDR3 runs to 16 residues. Germline V lookup: CDR1 MNHEY, CDR2 SVGAGI. In DNA, the CDR3 is TGTGCCAGCAGTTACAAGGGACGGACCTTCAATGAAAAACTGTTTTTT. Its translation: CASSYKGRTFNEKLFF.

The chain joins TRBV24-1 to TRBJ2-3, with 7 positions matching TRBD1. Trimming removed 3 bases from V and 6 bases from J; junction bases left unmatched: 5. CDR1 and CDR2 from the germline V gene are KGHDR and SFDVKD. This CDR3 is 14 amino acids long. As DNA, the CDR3 is TGTGCCACCAGTGATCCGACAGGGCTCGATACGCAGTATTTT. Its protein is CATSDPTGLDTQYF.

CDR3 nucleotides: TGTGCCAGCAGCTTGGAAAGGACAGAATATGGCTACACCTTC. This encodes CASSLERTEYGYTF. The chain combines TRBV5-8 with TRBJ1-2; perhaps TRBD1 as D (6 bases). CDR1 and CDR2 from the germline V gene are SGHTS and YDEGEE. Between the trimmed V and J ends, which lost 0 bases and 5 bases, there was a span of 11 bases. This CDR3 region has 14 residues.

The table lists this clonotype with many counts. This rearrangement joins TRBV5-1 to TRBJ1-1, with TRBD1 identical over 11 bases. V gave up 0 bases and J gave up 6 bases; unmatched junction bases: 1. The CDR3 has 14 amino acids. Per the germline V gene, CDR1 is SGHRS and CDR2 is YFSETQ. The CDR3 nucleotides are TGCGCCAGCAGCTTGGGGACAGGGGGCTCTGAAGCTTTCTTT. It encodes CASSLGTGGSEAFF.

This clonotype was seen many times. The chain couples TRBV9 to TRBJ2-1; D is unclear. The germline CDR1 and CDR2 sequences are SGDLS and YYNGEE. The length of the CDR3 is 17 residues. V shed 1 base and J shed 0 bases, with 14 bases lying between them. DNA of the CDR3: TGTGCCAGCAGCGTATCCGCCCCGGCAGGCTCCTACAATGAGCAGTTCTTC. Amino acids: CASSVSAPAGSYNEQFF.

This clonotype was detected a few times. The chain couples TRBV5-6 to TRBJ1-1; D is perhaps TRBD1 (6 bases). The germline V gene encodes CDR1 SGHDT and CDR2 YYEEEE. Between the trimmed V and J ends, which lost 2 bases and 0 bases, there was a span of 11 bases. CDR3 length equals 15 residues. CDR3 coding DNA: TGTGCCAGCAGCTTTTTCGACAGGTTGAACACTGAAGCTTTCTTT. Residues: CASSFFDRLNTEAFF.

This clonotype was picked up a small number of times. The chain is built from TRBV5-1 and TRBJ1-1, with unresolved D. Germline V gene sequence: CDR1 SGHRS, CDR2 YFSETQ. There are 14 residues in the CDR3. V dropped 0 bases and J dropped 2 bases, with 8 bases sitting between them. CDR3 bases: TGCGCCAGCAGCTTGGTTAACAGCAACACTGAAGCTTTCTTT. It encodes CASSLVNSNTEAFF.

This clonotype was detected only a few times. The chain recombines TRBV20-1 with TRBJ2-7; possibly TRBD2 for D (5 bases). This CDR3 contains 13 residues. Per germline, CDR1 DFQATT and CDR2 SNEGSKA (reference sequence). V lost 6 bases and J lost 3, with 15 bases in between. In DNA, the CDR3 is TGCAGTGCCCCCGGGATGGGAGTCTACGAGCAGTACTTC. The encoded protein is CSAPGMGVYEQYF.

This clonotype appeared a few times. The chain joins TRBV7-3 to TRBJ2-3, with 8 bases aligning to TRBD1. Germline V CDR1 and CDR2: SGHTA, FQGTGA. Trimming at V came to 5 bases and at J to 4 bases, leaving 11 bases not matched to a gene. CDR3 length: 16 residues. The CDR3 DNA reads TGTGCCAGCAGCAAGGTTTCCGGGACAGGCGCAGATACGCAGTATTTT. Protein: CASSKVSGTGADTQYF.